This T cell receptor beta chain was recorded in a study of chemoradiotherapy in HPV16-positive cancers. Study results and limitations: Candidate HPV-specific clones and E7-related TCR motifs grew in tumor during treatment. Only a couple of HPV16-positive patients supplied the functional HPV-specificity definition.

A note on this clone: No antigen is known for it.

CDR1 MNHNS and CDR2 SASEGT come from the germline V gene. CDR3 length: 13 residues. Over chemoradiotherapy, repertoires were sampled more than once. Method: immunoSEQ multiplex PCR; TCRdb's copy keeps in-frame clones and lacks some. Altogether fewer than 25,000 clones are present, just under 75% being singletons, with the ten largest covering 2% to 3%. Sampling was performed from a patient who underwent chemoradiotherapy. The receptor comes from a human donor with HPV-associated anogenital cancer. This chain links TRBV6-1 with TRBJ1-1; D gene uncertain. CDR3 sequence reads: CAGRAMVNTEAFF. The CDR3 DNA reads as TGTGCGGGTAGGGCTATGGTCAACACTGAAGCTTTCTTT.